This T cell receptor beta chain was found in a study of graft-versus-host responses after intestinal transplantation (dated by TCRdb to about 2021). The study in broad terms: Multivisceral, liver-intestinal, or isolated intestinal transplants were received by the recipients. Graft-versus-host and host-versus-graft alloreactive T cell clones were tracked in the graft, circulation and bone marrow after intestinal transplantation using bulk TCR-beta CDR3 sequencing. To identify alloreactive clones, pre-transplant mixed lymphocyte reaction products were sequenced and compared with unstimulated pre-transplant donor and recipient T cells. Every recipient was given anti-thymocyte globulin induction, followed by about three years of maintenance tacrolimus and steroids. Donor T cell macrochimerism was defined as a peak of at least 4% donor T cells among recipient peripheral blood mononuclear cells. A cohort of roughly 25 intestinal transplant recipients, including one retransplant, was enrolled, and a few patients lacking pretransplant specimens were excluded. Instead of going to the commercial service, samples from a few later patients were sequenced in-house on an Illumina MiSeq and processed with MiXCR. Here is what the overall study found, with its caveats: In the allografts of patients with donor T cell macrochimerism, GvH to HvG T cell clonal ratios were high. Conclusions were limited by the relatively low number and heterogeneity of intestinal transplant patients. GvH clones turned up in recipient bone marrow, with some appearing earlier in ileal mucosa or blood, a pattern consistent with an intestinal mucosal origin. Early after transplant, declines in HvG clones were associated with peak levels of circulating GvH clones.

The germline V gene provides CDR1 MGHDK and CDR2 SYGVNS. V loses 5 bases of germline sequence and J loses 3 bases, and the interval between the two ends is 15 bases. Including the terminal cysteine and phenylalanine, the CDR3 comprises 15 residues. The DNA shown is the 45-base CDR3, in frame from base 1. The library was generated by the immunoSEQ multiplex PCR assay. In most patients, genomic DNA was isolated using the Qiagen DNeasy Blood and Tissue Kit and sent frozen to Adaptive Biotechnologies for TCR sequencing. High-throughput TCR-beta CDR3 sequencing of genomic DNA from most patients was performed by Adaptive Biotechnologies. The study's own analysis went as follows. TCR sequencing data were retrieved from Adaptive's ImmunoSEQ software for 15 to 20 patients, whereas a few other patients were processed with MiXCR and VDJtools. To correct CD4 versus CD8 sorting errors, sequences present in both subsets at a frequency ratio below 5:1 were removed. CDR3 nucleotide sequences shared between donor and recipient were removed because their origin could not be assigned. To be classed as alloreactive, a clone needed at least 2-fold expansion over unstimulated cells and a minimum CFSE-low frequency of 0.002% (template counts) or 0.001% (read counts). Mappable clones were those detected in sequenced pre-transplant spleen, lymph node, or MLR CFSE-low populations of the donor or recipient. Cumulative frequency of alloreactive clones was calculated as a percentage of all sequences weighted by copy number. TCRdb obtained this table from immuneACCESS and retained in-frame rearrangements with V and J assigned. These tables miss some clones; where compared with another copy, unresolved V genes account for less than half of the shortfall, and the remainder is unexplained. For V, J and clone size, that table is used; D and trimming come from the DNA. The sample includes some 87,000 clones, with roughly 89% observed a single time. The ten largest clones represent about 0.28% of the sample.

A note on this clone: Its recognized antigen is unknown. It has no much larger one-base neighbor in the sample; base qualities were not kept.

The sample's time point label is to be understood as: cells obtained before transplantation from donor or recipient. CD3+CD4+ and CD3+CD8+ populations were FACS-sorted from unstimulated pre-transplant donor and recipient cells taken from spleen or lymph nodes. The chain is encoded by TRBV25-1 joined to TRBJ2-3; the D call is possibly TRBD1 or TRBD2, each sharing 5 bases. The TCR comes from a human donor who received an intestinal transplant. Sequences were derived from unstimulated CD4+ T cells sorted from spleen or lymph node cells, sampled before intestinal transplant. CDR3 protein: CASSPVTGPTDTQYF. In nucleotide form, the sequence is TGTGCCAGCAGTCCCGTTACGGGGCCAACAGATACGCAGTATTTT.